These T cell receptor beta chains were read from a single sample in a study of cytomegalovirus exposure and HLA in healthy donors. The table came from immunoSEQ multiplex PCR; TCRdb's copy has only in-frame clones and leaves some out. The sample table sets out approximately 190,000 clones. The sample consisted of PBMCs. These TCRs come from a man in his thirties or forties in good health and CMV-seronegative. The CDR3 runs from the conserved cysteine through the conserved F or W. Fields, in order: J gene, D gene, V gene, CDR3 DNA, CDR3 protein. D genes are given only for firm matches.

J: TRBJ1-5
D: -
V: TRBV19
DNA: TGTGCCAGTAGTATAGGTCTACGAGGGATTGGTCAGCCCCAGCATTTT
CDR3: CASSIGLRGIGQPQHF

J: TRBJ2-7
D: -
V: TRBV19
DNA: TGTGCCAGTAGCCGAACGGCGGCAACCTACGAGCAGTACTTC
CDR3: CASSRTAATYEQYF

J: TRBJ2-3
D: -
V: TRBV9
DNA: TGTGCCAGCAGCGAGGGGGGGACAGATACGCAGTATTTT
CDR3: CASSEGGTDTQYF

J: TRBJ2-1
D: TRBD1
V: TRBV30
DNA: TGTGCCTTTGACAGGGGGCCTTACAATGAGCAGTTCTTC
CDR3: CAFDRGPYNEQFF

J: TRBJ2-7
D: TRBD1
V: TRBV19
DNA: TGTGCCAGTAGTCCTGAAGGACAGGGGCCCTTCGAGCAGTACTTC
CDR3: CASSPEGQGPFEQYF

J: TRBJ2-5
D: -
V: TRBV19
DNA: TGTGCCAGTAGTCAGGGTCGCCAAGAGACCCAGTACTTC
CDR3: CASSQGRQETQYF

J: TRBJ1-1
D: -
V: TRBV11-2
DNA: TGTGCCAGCAGCTTAGTTGCCTCAGGCCTGAACACTGAAGCTTTCTTT
CDR3: CASSLVASGLNTEAFF

J: TRBJ2-5
D: TRBD1
V: TRBV5-1
DNA: TGCGCCAGCAGCCGCCGGGACAGCAAAGAGACCCAGTACTTC
CDR3: CASSRRDSKETQYF

J: TRBJ1-5
D: TRBD1
V: TRBV5-5
DNA: TGTGCCAGCAGCCAGGGGGGACTGATAAGGAGCAATCAGCCCCAGCATTTT
CDR3: CASSQGGLIRSNQPQHF

J: TRBJ2-7
D: TRBD1
V: TRBV6-5
DNA: TGTGCCAGCAGAGACCCGGGACAGTTCTACGAGCAGTACTTC
CDR3: CASRDPGQFYEQYF

J: TRBJ1-5
D: TRBD1
V: TRBV19
DNA: TGTGCCAGTACCGAACAGGGGGCGGGAAACCAGCCCCAGCATTTT
CDR3: CASTEQGAGNQPQHF

J: TRBJ1-6
D: -
V: TRBV9
DNA: TGTGCCAGCAGTTCAGGTGGAAATGATAATTCACCCCTCCACTTT
CDR3: CASSSGGNDNSPLHF

J: TRBJ2-1
D: TRBD2
V: TRBV11-2
DNA: TGTGCCAGCAGCCCTCTCCCGGGACTAGCTAGGAGCTCCTACAATGAGCAGTTCTTC
CDR3: CASSPLPGLARSSYNEQFF

J: TRBJ1-1
D: -
V: TRBV4-2
DNA: TGTGCCAGCAGCCAAGATCGTCGGGGGATAGAAGCTTTCTTT
CDR3: CASSQDRRGIEAFF

J: TRBJ2-1
D: -
V: TRBV7-9
DNA: TGTGCCAGCAGCACGGGGGACCATGAGCAGTTCTTC
CDR3: CASSTGDHEQFF

J: TRBJ2-5
D: TRBD2
V: TRBV29-1
DNA: TGCAGCCATTCGGGGGGGCCCCAACAAGAGACCCAGTACTTC
CDR3: CSHSGGPQQETQYF

J: TRBJ2-3
D: TRBD2
V: TRBV28
DNA: TGTGCCAGCACTCCCGTCCTAGCGGGAGATACGCAGTATTTT
CDR3: CASTPVLAGDTQYF

J: TRBJ1-4
D: TRBD1
V: TRBV9
DNA: TGTGCCAGCAGCCTATGGGGACAGGGAAATGAAAAACTGTTTTTT
CDR3: CASSLWGQGNEKLFF

J: TRBJ1-1
D: -
V: TRBV6-1
DNA: TGTGCCAGCAGCCGAGGCTACTCTTCGAACACTGAAGCTTTCTTT
CDR3: CASSRGYSSNTEAFF

J: TRBJ2-7
D: -
V: TRBV5-4
DNA: TGTGCCAGCAGCCGACAGGAGAGCTCCTACGAGCAGTACTTC
CDR3: CASSRQESSYEQYF

J: TRBJ2-1
D: -
V: TRBV29-1
DNA: TGCAGCTCCTACGGCCAGGGCCTGGGGGAGCAGTTCTTC
CDR3: CSSYGQGLGEQFF

J: TRBJ1-6
D: -
V: TRBV2
DNA: TGTGCCAGCCGGACAGATAATTCACCCCTCCACTTT
CDR3: CASRTDNSPLHF

J: TRBJ1-6
D: -
V: TRBV2
DNA: TGTGCCAGCAGGTCACGGGGGTCACCCCTCCACTTT
CDR3: CASRSRGSPLHF

J: TRBJ1-1
D: TRBD1
V: TRBV5-5
DNA: TGTGCCAGCCGGACCGGGACAGGGGACACTGAAGCTTTCTTT
CDR3: CASRTGTGDTEAFF

J: TRBJ2-7
D: TRBD2
V: TRBV5-1
DNA: TGCGCCAGCAGCTTGGGCGGTAGCGGGAGGGGGGCCTACGAGCAGTACTTC
CDR3: CASSLGGSGRGAYEQYF

J: TRBJ1-2
D: TRBD1
V: TRBV19
DNA: TGTGCCAGTAGTATCCAGACAGGGGAATTGAACTATGGCTACACCTTC
CDR3: CASSIQTGELNYGYTF

J: TRBJ2-7
D: TRBD1
V: TRBV9
DNA: TGTGCCAGCAGCGTAGAAGGACAGGGGGCTGAAAACGAGCAGTACTTC
CDR3: CASSVEGQGAENEQYF

J: TRBJ2-7
D: -
V: TRBV27
DNA: TGTGCCAGCAGTTTTACAGGTTACGAGCAGTACTTC
CDR3: CASSFTGYEQYF

J: TRBJ1-5
D: -
V: TRBV30
DNA: TGTGCCTGGAGTCCTATCCGGGGTCAGCCCCAGCATTTT
CDR3: CAWSPIRGQPQHF

J: TRBJ1-5
D: TRBD1
V: TRBV7-9
DNA: TGTGCCAGCAGCTTAGGGACAGGGAGCAATCAGCCCCAGCATTTT
CDR3: CASSLGTGSNQPQHF

J: TRBJ1-2
D: -
V: TRBV9
DNA: TGTGCCAGCAGCGGAAAGCACGGCTACACCTTC
CDR3: CASSGKHGYTF

J: TRBJ2-2
D: TRBD1
V: TRBV7-6
DNA: TGTGCCAGCAGCTCCCAACAGGGGTACCGAGTCACCGGGGAGCTGTTTTTT
CDR3: CASSSQQGYRVTGELFF

J: TRBJ1-1
D: -
V: TRBV18
DNA: TGTGCCAGCTCACCTGGGACAAATATGAACACTGAAGCTTTCTTT
CDR3: CASSPGTNMNTEAFF

J: TRBJ2-1
D: -
V: TRBV25-1
DNA: TGTGCCAGCAGTGCGTACGGGGGTACCTACAATGAGCAGTTCTTC
CDR3: CASSAYGGTYNEQFF

J: TRBJ2-4
D: TRBD2
V: TRBV5-1
DNA: TGCGCCAGCAGCTTGCTAGCGGGGGGGCCCCAAGCCAAAAACATTCAGTACTTC
CDR3: CASSLLAGGPQAKNIQYF

J: TRBJ2-3
D: TRBD1
V: TRBV6-5
DNA: TGTGCCAGCAGTGGGGGACAGGGCACAGATACGCAGTATTTT
CDR3: CASSGGQGTDTQYF

J: TRBJ2-7
D: -
V: TRBV5-4
DNA: TGTGCCAGCAGCGAGAACTACGAGCAGTACTTC
CDR3: CASSENYEQYF

J: TRBJ2-7
D: -
V: TRBV9
DNA: TGTGCCAGCAGCGTAGATTCCTTCAGCTCCTACGAGCAGTACTTC
CDR3: CASSVDSFSSYEQYF